What follows are 20 T cell receptor beta chains derived from one specimen sequenced in a study of blood T cell repertoires in COVID-19. The method was immunoSEQ multiplex PCR; TCRdb's version includes in-frame clones alone and lacks a portion of them. The repertoire holds 59,000 or so clones, with around 70% as singletons. The sample taken for sequencing was peripheral blood. Receptors were obtained from a woman in her fifties or sixties with active or convalescent COVID-19.

This sequence joins TRBV20-1 and TRBJ2-5; weak D call: TRBD2 (5 bases). CDR1 and CDR2 from the germline V gene are DFQATT and SNEGSKA (reference sequence). V gave up 4 bases and J gave up 5 bases, with 8 bases separating them. This CDR3 contains 11 residues. Here the CDR3 reads CSAKPGETQYF. The DNA for the CDR3 is TGCAGTGCTAAGCCGGGGGAGACCCAGTACTTC.

This clone was found a few times. The gene calls are TRBV7-9 and TRBJ1-4; 7 nucleotides agree with TRBD1. This CDR3 comprises 12 residues. Per the germline V gene, CDR1 is SEHNR and CDR2 is FQNEAQ (reference sequence). J was trimmed by 11 bases and V by 8 bases; bases with no gene match: 8. As DNA, the CDR3 is TGTGCCAGCGGAGCGACAGGGCCTAAACTGTTTTTT. Amino acids: CASGATGPKLFF. The entire variable domain, with the rest obtained from reference TRBV7-9 and TRBJ1-4, is as follows: DTGVSQNPRHKITKRGQNVTFRCDPISEHNRLYWYRQTLGQGPEFLTYFQNEAQLEKSRLLSDRFSAERPKGSFSTLEIQRTEQGDSAMYLCASGATGPKLFFGSGTQLSVL.

The V gene is TRBV27, the J gene TRBJ2-5, with TRBD1 as a possible D gene (6 bases). This CDR3 spans 14 amino acids. Germline values: CDR1 MNHEY, CDR2 SMNVEV (reference sequence). Trimming took off 7 bases at V and 2 bases at J, with 14 bases between the two ends. The CDR3: CASKFRDNQETQYF. CDR3 in DNA: TGTGCCAGCAAATTCCGGGACAATCAAGAGACCCAGTACTTC.

The V gene is TRBV11-2, the J gene TRBJ1-4; tentative D call: TRBD1 (5 bases). Germline CDR1 and CDR2: SGHAT and FQNNGV. Trimming cost V 1 base and J 10 bases, with 13 bases left between them. The CDR3 length is 14 residues. DNA for the CDR3: TGTGCCAGCAGCTTAGGCCAGGGAGGAGGAAAACTGTTTTTT. Protein sequence: CASSLGQGGGKLFF.

Here the CDR3 reads CATSRSATSRVFF. The CDR3 nucleotides read TGTGCCACCAGCAGATCCGCGACTAGCCGGGTGTTCTTC. The chain recombines TRBV15 with TRBJ2-1, with TRBD2 matching over 7 bases. The germline V gene has CDR1 LNHNV and CDR2 YYDKDF (reference sequence). The V and J ends lost 2 bases and 15 bases, in that order; junction bases with no gene match: 10. This CDR3 has 13 amino acids.

This chain connects TRBV27 to TRBJ2-1; D is undetermined. Trimming removed 6 bases from V and 7 bases from J, with 22 bases in between. Germline V gene lookup returns CDR1 MNHEY and CDR2 SMNVEV (reference sequence). This CDR3 is built from 16 residues. CDR3 loop: CASRQANYGLKNEQFF. CDR3 DNA: TGTGCCAGCAGACAAGCCAATTATGGGCTAAAGAATGAGCAGTTCTTC.

The chain has TRBV6-5 and TRBJ1-1, with D perhaps TRBD1 (5 bases). V lost 11 bases, J lost 7 bases, and 26 bases lay in between. The V gene's germline CDR1 is MNHEY and CDR2 SVGAGI. The CDR3 covers 15 residues. Here the CDR3 reads CARGGGSQWGFEAFF. In DNA, the CDR3 is TGTGCCCGGGGCGGGGGGAGCCAATGGGGGTTTGAAGCTTTCTTT.

The chain combines TRBV5-1 with TRBJ2-7; D is perhaps TRBD1 (5 bases). Trimming removed 6 bases from V and 2 bases from J, with 18 bases in between. The V gene's germline CDR1 is SGHRS and CDR2 YFSETQ. The CDR3 extends over 15 amino acids. This CDR3 is CASTLGVGSPYEQYF. DNA of the CDR3: TGCGCCAGCACCTTAGGGGTAGGCAGTCCCTACGAGCAGTACTTC.

The chain joins TRBV9 to TRBJ1-6, with D perhaps TRBD1 (6 bases). V gave up 4 bases and J gave up 12 bases, with 20 bases separating them. CDR3 length equals 15 residues. Germline loops: CDR1 SGDLS, CDR2 YYNGEE. DNA for the CDR3: TGTGCCAGCAGCCGGGACCCGGGACAACCGGTACCCCTCCACTTT. Protein product: CASSRDPGQPVPLHF.

This chain links TRBV5-1 with TRBJ2-1; TRBD2 aligns across 7 bases. Germline V CDR1 and CDR2: SGHRS, YFSETQ. V dropped 0 bases and J dropped 1; count of bases not matched to a gene: 4. This CDR3 is built from 16 residues. CDR3 region: CASSLGQGGSYNEQFF. CDR3 coding DNA: TGCGCCAGCAGCTTGGGGCAGGGAGGGTCCTACAATGAGCAGTTCTTC.

This sequence joins TRBV27 and TRBJ2-7; 7 bases agree with TRBD1. The CDR3 extends over 14 amino acids. With 5 bases clipped from V and 7 bases from J, the junction kept 11 bases outside the gene matches. Germline-derived CDR1 and CDR2 are MNHEY and SMNVEV (reference sequence). CDR3 loop: CASSPQTGLDEQYF. CDR3 sequence (DNA): TGTGCCAGCAGTCCCCAGACAGGGCTGGATGAGCAGTACTTC.

The gene calls are TRBV5-6 and TRBJ2-3; D is ambiguous. Trimming shortened V by 4 bases and J by 2 bases, and 8 bases separated the two germline ends. This CDR3 comprises 13 residues. Germline V CDR1 and CDR2: SGHDT, YYEEEE. This chain's CDR3 is CASSPGFTDTQYF. CDR3 sequence (DNA): TGTGCCAGCAGCCCCGGGTTCACAGATACGCAGTATTTT.

This clone was seen only once. For the CDR3, the DNA is TGTGCCTGGAGTGTGGGAGGCGGGGAGACCCAGTACTTC. As protein: CAWSVGGGETQYF. The J gene is TRBJ2-5, the V gene TRBV30, with D tentatively TRBD2 (6 bases). CDR3 length: 13 amino acids. The V end lost 0 bases, the J end lost 5 bases, and 10 bases lay between the germline ends. Germline V CDR1 and CDR2: GTSNPN, SVGIG (reference sequence). The full variable domain, with the rest looked up from reference TRBV30 and TRBJ2-5, is SQTIHQWPATLVQPVGSPLSLECTVEGTSNPNLYWYRQAAGRGLQLLFYSVGIGQISSEVPQNLSASRPQDRQFILSSKKLLLSDSGFYLCAWSVGGGETQYFGPGTRLLVL.

The chain links TRBV7-9 to TRBJ2-7; TRBD2 agrees at 7 bases. With 5 bases clipped from V and 3 bases from J, the junction kept 7 bases outside the gene matches. Germline CDR1 reads SEHNR; CDR2 reads FQNEAQ (reference sequence). The CDR3 extends over 14 amino acids. The CDR3 region is CASSPGLILYEQYF. CDR3 coding DNA: TGTGCCAGCAGCCCGGGACTAATACTCTACGAGCAGTACTTC.

The V and J genes are TRBV6-1 and TRBJ2-3; weak D call: TRBD1 (5 bases). This CDR3 is built from 12 residues. CDR1 and CDR2 (germline): MNHNS, SASEGT. Deletions cut 3 bases from V and 7 bases from J, with 8 bases between. CDR3 loop: CASSEGRYTQYF. In DNA form, the CDR3 reads TGTGCCAGCAGTGAGGGGCGGTATACGCAGTATTTT.

The chain joins TRBV24-1 to TRBJ2-3, with TRBD1 matching over 7 bases. CDR3 length: 13 amino acids. CDR1 and CDR2 from the germline V gene are KGHDR and SFDVKD. V lost 9 bases, J lost 4 bases, and 6 bases stayed unmatched. CDR3 DNA sequence: TGTGCCACCGTCGGACAGGTCCCAGATACGCAGTATTTT. Translating gives CATVGQVPDTQYF.

A few counts support this clone. The chain combines TRBV28 with TRBJ2-1; D is possibly TRBD1 (6 bases). The CDR3 consists of 14 residues. Trimming pared 2 bases from V and 5 bases from J, leaving 10 bases between. Germline assignment: CDR1 MDHEN and CDR2 SYDVKM. This chain's CDR3 is CASSLGGQHNEQFF. In DNA, the CDR3 is TGTGCCAGCAGTTTAGGGGGCCAGCACAATGAGCAGTTCTTC.

This chain uses TRBV2 with TRBJ2-3, with 9 positions matching TRBD1. This CDR3 is 15 amino acids long. Unmatched junction bases numbered 6, after V lost 6 bases and J lost 2 bases. Germline V CDR1 and CDR2: SNHLY, FYNNEI. This CDR3 is CASRGGQGYTDTQYF. In DNA, the CDR3 is TGTGCCAGCAGAGGCGGACAGGGGTACACAGATACGCAGTATTTT.

About this clone itself: Other nucleotide sequences from this sample produce the same CDR3. The chain uses TRBV24-1 and TRBJ2-3; possible D gene TRBD1, 5 bases. The CDR3 totals 13 residues. CDR1 is KGHDR, CDR2 SFDVKD, per germline. V lost 8 bases to trimming and J lost 2 bases, with 10 bases between them. Written as DNA, the CDR3 is TGTGCCACCAAAGACAGACTCACAGATACGCAGTATTTT. Translating it yields CATKDRLTDTQYF.

This sequence joins TRBV7-6 and TRBJ2-7, with D perhaps matching TRBD2 (6 bases). The CDR3 is 16 amino acids. Germline V lookup: CDR1 SGHVS, CDR2 FNYEAQ. The V end was cut by 1 base, the J end by 2 bases, with 15 bases between. In DNA, the CDR3 is TGTGCCAGCAGCTTAGGTCCCTTAGCGGAAGCCTACGAGCAGTACTTC. This gives the protein CASSLGPLAEAYEQYF.